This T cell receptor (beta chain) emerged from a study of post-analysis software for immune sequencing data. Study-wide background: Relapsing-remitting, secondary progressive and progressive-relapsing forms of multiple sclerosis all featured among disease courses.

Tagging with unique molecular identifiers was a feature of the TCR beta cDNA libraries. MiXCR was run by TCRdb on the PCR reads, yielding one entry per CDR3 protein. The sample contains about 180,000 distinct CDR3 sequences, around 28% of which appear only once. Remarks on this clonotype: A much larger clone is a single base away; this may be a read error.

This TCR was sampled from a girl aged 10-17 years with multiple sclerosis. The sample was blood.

CDR3 sequence (DNA): TGCAGCGCCCGTCCCGCCAGCTTCTACGAGCAGTACTTC. Protein: CSARPASFYEQYF. This chain links TRBV29-1 with TRBJ2-7; D not resolved. Per the germline V gene, CDR1 is SQVTM and CDR2 is ANQGSEA. V gave up 7 bases and J gave up 3 bases, with 16 bases separating them. This CDR3 contains 13 residues.